The source of this T cell receptor beta chain is a study of shared clonotypes between healthy human individuals. Turning to the study itself: Researchers assigned three CD4 naive, three CD4 memory, two CD8 naive and one CD8 memory plate to each donor. Study observations and caveats: Researchers found naive subsets generally carried larger estimated richness than memory subsets.

As defined, naive CD8 cells were CD45RO-negative and positively selected for CCR7, with terminally differentiated effector memory CD45RA+ cells excluded. With 4 bases clipped from V and 4 bases from J, the junction kept 8 bases outside the gene matches. The germline gives CDR1 MGHRA, CDR2 YSYEKL. CDR3 length: 16 residues. Authors' methods: Junction-only immunoSEQ sequences carried no quality scores, so filtering differed. Here immunoSEQ multiplex PCR was the method, and the copy in TCRdb shows in-frame clones only, minus some. V and J calls and clone size are copied from that table; D and trimming were computed from the DNA. The sample consists of about 2 million clones, 85% to 95% of them appearing once. As concerns this clone: Its antigen is as yet unknown.

The receptor was isolated from a man aged 18 to 29 in good health. The sample comprised naive CD8+ T cells sorted from blood. J is TRBJ2-2 and V is TRBV4-1, with 8 bases identical to TRBD2. CDR3 coding DNA: TGCGCCAGCAGCCTGCCGGCGGGGGGATCCACCGGGGAGCTGTTTTTT. Protein: CASSLPAGGSTGELFF.